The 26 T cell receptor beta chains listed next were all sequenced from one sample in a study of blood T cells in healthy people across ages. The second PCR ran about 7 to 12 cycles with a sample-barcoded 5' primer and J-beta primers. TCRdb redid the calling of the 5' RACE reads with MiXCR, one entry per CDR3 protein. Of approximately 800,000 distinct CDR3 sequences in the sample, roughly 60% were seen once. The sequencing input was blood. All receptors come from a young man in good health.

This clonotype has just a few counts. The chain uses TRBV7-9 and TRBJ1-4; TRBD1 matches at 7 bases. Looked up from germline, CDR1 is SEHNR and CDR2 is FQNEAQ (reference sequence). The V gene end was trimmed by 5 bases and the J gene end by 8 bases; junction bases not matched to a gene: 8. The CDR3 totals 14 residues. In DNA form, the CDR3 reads TGTGCCAGCAGCCCACAGGGGCTGCTGGAAAAACTGTTTTTT. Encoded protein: CASSPQGLLEKLFF.

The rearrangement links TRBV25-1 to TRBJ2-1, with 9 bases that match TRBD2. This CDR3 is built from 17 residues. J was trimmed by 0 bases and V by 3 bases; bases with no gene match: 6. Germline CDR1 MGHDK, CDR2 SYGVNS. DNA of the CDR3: TGTGCCAGCAGTGACACTAGCGGGTTCAGCTCCTACAATGAGCAGTTCTTC. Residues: CASSDTSGFSSYNEQFF.

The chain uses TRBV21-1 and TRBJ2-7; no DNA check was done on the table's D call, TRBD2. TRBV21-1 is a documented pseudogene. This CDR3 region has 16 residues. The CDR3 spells CASSPPEAGYSYEQYF. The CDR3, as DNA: TGTGCCAGCAGCCCCCCCGAAGCGGGTTATTCCTACGAGCAGTACTTC.

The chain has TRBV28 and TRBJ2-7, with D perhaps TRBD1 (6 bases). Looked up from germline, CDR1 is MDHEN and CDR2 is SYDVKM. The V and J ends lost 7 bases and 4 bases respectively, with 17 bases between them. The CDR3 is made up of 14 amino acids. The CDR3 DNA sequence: TGTGCCAGCAAAGGGGCAAGGGGGTCGTACGAGCAGTACTTC. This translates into CASKGARGSYEQYF.

CDR3 sequence reads: CASNFGYSYEQYF. CDR3 in DNA: TGTGCCAGCAACTTCGGATACTCCTACGAGCAGTACTTC. The chain links TRBV5-5 to TRBJ2-7; D gene unclear. Germline CDR1 SGHKS, CDR2 YYEKEE (reference sequence). V was clipped by 6 bases and J by 0 bases, with 10 bases between them. This CDR3 has 13 amino acids. The full variable domain, completed using reference TRBV5-5 and TRBJ2-7, is DAGVTQSPTHLIKTRGQQVTLRCSPISGHKSVSWYQQVLGQGPQFIFQYYEKEERGRGNFPDRFSARQFPNYSSELNVNALLLGDSALYLCASNFGYSYEQYFGPGTRLTVT.

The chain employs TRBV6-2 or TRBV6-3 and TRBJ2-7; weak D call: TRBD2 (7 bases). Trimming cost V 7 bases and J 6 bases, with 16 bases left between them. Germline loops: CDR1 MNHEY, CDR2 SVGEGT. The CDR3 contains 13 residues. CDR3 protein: CASTGTRGAEQYF. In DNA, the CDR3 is TGTGCCAGCACTGGGACACGGGGGGCCGAGCAGTACTTC.

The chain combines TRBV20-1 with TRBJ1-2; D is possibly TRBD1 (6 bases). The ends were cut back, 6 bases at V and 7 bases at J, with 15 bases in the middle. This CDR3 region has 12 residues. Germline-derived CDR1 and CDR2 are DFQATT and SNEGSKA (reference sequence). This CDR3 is CSAGKTGGGYTF. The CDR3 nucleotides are TGCAGTGCGGGGAAGACAGGTGGTGGCTACACCTTC.

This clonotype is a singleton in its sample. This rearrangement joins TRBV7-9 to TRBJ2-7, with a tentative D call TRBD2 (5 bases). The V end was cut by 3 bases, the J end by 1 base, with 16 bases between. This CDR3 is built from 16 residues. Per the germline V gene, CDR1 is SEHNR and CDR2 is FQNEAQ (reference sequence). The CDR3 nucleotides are TGTGCCAGCAGCTTGACTGGCGGAAGGACTTCCTACGAGCAGTACTTC. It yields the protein CASSLTGGRTSYEQYF.

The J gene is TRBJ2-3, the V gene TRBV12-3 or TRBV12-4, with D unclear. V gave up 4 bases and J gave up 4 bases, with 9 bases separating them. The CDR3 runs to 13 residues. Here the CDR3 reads CASSCGVADTQYF. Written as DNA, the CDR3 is TGTGCCAGCAGTTGCGGTGTGGCAGATACGCAGTATTTT.

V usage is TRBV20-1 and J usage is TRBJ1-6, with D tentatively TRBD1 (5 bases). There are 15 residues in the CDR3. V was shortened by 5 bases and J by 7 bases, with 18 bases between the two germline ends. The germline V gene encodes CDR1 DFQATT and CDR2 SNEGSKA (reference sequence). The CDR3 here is CSALVLGVRNSPLHF. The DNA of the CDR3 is TGCAGTGCTTTAGTGTTGGGGGTGCGAAATTCACCCCTCCACTTT.

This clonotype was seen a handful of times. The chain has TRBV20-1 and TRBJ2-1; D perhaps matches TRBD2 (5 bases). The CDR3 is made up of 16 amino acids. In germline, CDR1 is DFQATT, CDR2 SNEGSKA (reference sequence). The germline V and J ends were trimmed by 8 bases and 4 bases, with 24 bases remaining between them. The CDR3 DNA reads TGCAGTTCTTTTCCGCGTGGGAGTGGCCTTTACAATGAGCAGTTCTTC. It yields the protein CSSFPRGSGLYNEQFF.

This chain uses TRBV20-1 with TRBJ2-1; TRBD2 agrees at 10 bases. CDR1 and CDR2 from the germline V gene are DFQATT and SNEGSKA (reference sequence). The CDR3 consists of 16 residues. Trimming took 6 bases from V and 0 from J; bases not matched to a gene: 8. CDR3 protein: CSAGLAAASSYNEQFF. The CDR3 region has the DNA TGCAGTGCCGGACTAGCGGCCGCAAGCTCCTACAATGAGCAGTTCTTC.

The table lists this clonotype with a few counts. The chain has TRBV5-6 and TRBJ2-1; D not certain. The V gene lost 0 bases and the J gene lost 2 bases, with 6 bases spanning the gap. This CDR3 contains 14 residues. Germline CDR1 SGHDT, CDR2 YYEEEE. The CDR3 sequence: CASSLVGTYNEQFF. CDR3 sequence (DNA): TGTGCCAGCAGCTTGGTGGGGACCTACAATGAGCAGTTCTTC.

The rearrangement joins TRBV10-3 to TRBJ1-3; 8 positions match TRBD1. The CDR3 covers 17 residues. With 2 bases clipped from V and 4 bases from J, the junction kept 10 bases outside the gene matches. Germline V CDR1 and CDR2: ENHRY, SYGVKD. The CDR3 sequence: CAISETGQGRSGNTIYF. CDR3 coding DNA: TGTGCCATCAGTGAGACTGGACAGGGCCGATCCGGAAACACCATATATTTT.

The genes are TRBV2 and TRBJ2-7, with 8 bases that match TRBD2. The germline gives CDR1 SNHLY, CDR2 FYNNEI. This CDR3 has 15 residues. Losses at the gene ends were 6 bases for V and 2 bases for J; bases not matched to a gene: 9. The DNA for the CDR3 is TGTGCCAGCAGCGTCAGGGGAGCGGGGGCCTACGAGCAGTACTTC. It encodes CASSVRGAGAYEQYF. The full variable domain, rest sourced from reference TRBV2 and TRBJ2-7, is EPEVTQTPSHQVTQMGQEVILRCVPISNHLYFYWYRQILGQKVEFLVSFYNNEISEKSEIFDDQFSVERPDGSNFTLKIRSTKLEDSAMYFCASSVRGAGAYEQYFGPGTRLTVT.

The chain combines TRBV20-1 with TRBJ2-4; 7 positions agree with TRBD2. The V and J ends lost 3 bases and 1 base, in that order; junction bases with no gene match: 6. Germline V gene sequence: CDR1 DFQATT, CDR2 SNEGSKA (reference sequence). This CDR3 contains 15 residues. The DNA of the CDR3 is TGCAGTGCTAGGGGGGGGATTTCGGCCAAAAACATTCAGTACTTC. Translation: CSARGGISAKNIQYF.

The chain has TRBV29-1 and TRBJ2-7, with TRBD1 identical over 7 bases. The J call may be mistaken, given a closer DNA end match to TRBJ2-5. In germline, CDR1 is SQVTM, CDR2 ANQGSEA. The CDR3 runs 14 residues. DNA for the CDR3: TGCAGCGCCGCAGGGGGTGGGGTGGAGGAGACCCAGTACTTC. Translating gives CSAAGGGVEETQYF.

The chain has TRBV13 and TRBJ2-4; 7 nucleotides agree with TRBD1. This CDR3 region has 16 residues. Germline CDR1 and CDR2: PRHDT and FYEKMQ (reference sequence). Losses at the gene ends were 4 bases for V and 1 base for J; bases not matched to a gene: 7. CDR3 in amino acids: CASSSAAQGAKNIQYF. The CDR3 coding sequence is TGTGCCAGCAGCTCCGCCGCACAGGGGGCCAAAAACATTCAGTACTTC. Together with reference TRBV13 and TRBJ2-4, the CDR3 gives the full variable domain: AAGVIQSPRHLIKEKRETATLKCYPIPRHDTVYWYQQGPGQDPQFLISFYEKMQSDKGSIPDRFSAQQFSDYHSELNMSSLELGDSALYFCASSSAAQGAKNIQYFGAGTRLSVL.

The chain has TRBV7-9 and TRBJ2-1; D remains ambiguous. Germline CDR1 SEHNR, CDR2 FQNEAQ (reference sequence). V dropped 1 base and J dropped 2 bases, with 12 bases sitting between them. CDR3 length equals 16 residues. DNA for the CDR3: TGTGCCAGCAGCTTAGATGTGGGAAGTCCCTACAATGAGCAGTTCTTC. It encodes CASSLDVGSPYNEQFF.

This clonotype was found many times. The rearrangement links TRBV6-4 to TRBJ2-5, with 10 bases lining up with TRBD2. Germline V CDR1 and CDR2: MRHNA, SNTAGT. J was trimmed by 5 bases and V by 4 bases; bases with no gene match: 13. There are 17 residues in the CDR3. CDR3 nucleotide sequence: TGTGCCAGCAGTGCCAAGGGGCTAGCGGGAGATGGGGAGACCCAGTACTTC. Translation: CASSAKGLAGDGETQYF.

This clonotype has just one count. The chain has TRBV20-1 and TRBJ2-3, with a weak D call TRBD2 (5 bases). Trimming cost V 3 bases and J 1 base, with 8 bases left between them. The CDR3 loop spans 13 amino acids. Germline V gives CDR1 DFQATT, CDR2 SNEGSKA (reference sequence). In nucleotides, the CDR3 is TGCAGTGCTAGCGGGGTTGGCACAGATACGCAGTATTTT. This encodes CSASGVGTDTQYF.

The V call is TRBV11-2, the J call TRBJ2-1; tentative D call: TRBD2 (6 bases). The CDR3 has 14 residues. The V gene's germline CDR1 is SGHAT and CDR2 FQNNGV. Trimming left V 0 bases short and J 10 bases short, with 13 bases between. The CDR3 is CASSLERDLREQFF. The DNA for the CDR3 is TGTGCCAGCAGCTTAGAGCGGGACTTAAGGGAGCAGTTCTTC.

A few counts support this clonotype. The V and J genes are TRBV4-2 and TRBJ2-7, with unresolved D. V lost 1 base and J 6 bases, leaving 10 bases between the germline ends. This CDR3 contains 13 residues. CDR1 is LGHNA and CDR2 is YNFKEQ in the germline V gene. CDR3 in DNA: TGTGCCAGCAGCCAAGTTAGTTGGGGCGAGCAGTACTTC. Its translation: CASSQVSWGEQYF.

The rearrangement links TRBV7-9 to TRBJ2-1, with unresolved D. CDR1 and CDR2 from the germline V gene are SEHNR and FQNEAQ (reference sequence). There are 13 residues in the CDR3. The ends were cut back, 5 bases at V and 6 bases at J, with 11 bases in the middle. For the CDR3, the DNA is TGTGCCAGCAGCCTCATAGAACTCAATGAGCAGTTCTTC. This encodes CASSLIELNEQFF.

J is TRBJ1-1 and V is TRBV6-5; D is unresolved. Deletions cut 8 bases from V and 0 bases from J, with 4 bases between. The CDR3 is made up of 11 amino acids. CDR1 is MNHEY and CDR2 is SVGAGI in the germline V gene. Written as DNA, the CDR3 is TGTGCCAGCCGGGTGAACACTGAAGCTTTCTTT. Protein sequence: CASRVNTEAFF.

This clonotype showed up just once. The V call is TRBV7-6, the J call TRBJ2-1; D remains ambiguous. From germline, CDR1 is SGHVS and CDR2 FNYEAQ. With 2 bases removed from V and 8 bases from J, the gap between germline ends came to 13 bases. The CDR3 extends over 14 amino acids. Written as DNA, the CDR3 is TGTGCCAGCAGCTTATACGGTAGACGGGATGAGCAGTTCTTC. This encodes CASSLYGRRDEQFF.